The sequence of this TCR beta chain was determined in a study of blood T cell repertoires in COVID-19. Across the whole study: Some COVID-19 samples were acute and others convalescent; all came from the United States, Italy and Spain. From T cells, B-cell-depleted T cells, or PBMCs came the material, which was cDNA or gDNA.

V gave up 5 bases and J gave up 5 bases, with 7 bases separating them. CDR1 is SEHNR and CDR2 is FQNEAQ in the germline V gene (reference sequence). The CDR3 covers 12 residues. Under the authors' procedure: Amplified reference gene primers provided the basis for estimating nucleated cell counts. The repertoire was sequenced with immunoSEQ multiplex PCR; TCRdb's copy has only in-frame clones and lacks some. The V and J calls and clone size come from that table; D and trimming were worked out from the DNA. The profile shows roughly 130,000 clones, about four fifths of them singletons. The sequenced material came from peripheral blood. The clonotype originates from a woman aged 45-59 years with acute or convalescent COVID-19. The chain uses TRBV7-9 and TRBJ1-5, with unresolved D. In DNA form, the CDR3 reads TGTGCCAGCAGCGTTGCAGATCAGCCCCAGCATTTT. Amino acids: CASSVADQPQHF.